Listed below are T cell receptor beta chains from one sample, sequenced in a study of T cell changes during pregnancy in multiple sclerosis. Method: immunoSEQ multiplex PCR; TCRdb's copy keeps in-frame clones and lacks some. The sample shows approximately 84,000 clones, 90% to 95% of them seen only once. The material was peripheral blood, obtained in the second trimester of pregnancy. These receptors were collected from a female donor in good health, enrolled as a control in a pregnancy study. Both conserved end residues are trimmed from each CDR3.

J | V | CDR3
TRBJ2-5 | TRBV4-1 | ASSQPLIKAQETQY
TRBJ2-7 | TRBV19 | ASSSASGSYEQY
TRBJ2-7 | TRBV6-5 | ASSYSGGQSYEQY
TRBJ1-4 | TRBV19 | ASSPDREGVTNEKLF
TRBJ1-5 | TRBV4-1 | ASSPFVDRNNQPQH
TRBJ2-3 | TRBV29-1 | SVAVTDTQY
TRBJ2-5 | TRBV18 | ASSGDRQRGETQY
TRBJ2-1 | TRBV28 | ASSVRQGSSSGSSYNEQF
TRBJ1-2 | TRBV7-2 | ASSRHQRGLWYGYT
TRBJ1-1 | TRBV27 | ASSWTGPTEAF
TRBJ2-7 | TRBV6-6 | ASSDQGLSNEQY
TRBJ2-7 | TRBV4-1 | ASSQQAGETYEQY
TRBJ2-7 | TRBV6-5 | ASTLGAGGAYEQY
TRBJ2-7 | TRBV5-4 | ASSSGTSSYEQY
TRBJ1-1 | TRBV28 | ASSLLNTEAF
TRBJ1-2 | TRBV6-1 | ASSEAAWTGASAYGYT
TRBJ2-5 | TRBV7-6 | ASSNWAGAEETQY
TRBJ2-5 | TRBV6-6 | ASTYRAFGGETQY
TRBJ2-1 | TRBV6-1 | ASSVFYNEQF
TRBJ1-5 | TRBV2 | ASTWGGENQPQH
TRBJ2-7 | TRBV28 | ASLGLAGAQSEYEQY
TRBJ1-4 | TRBV7-6 | ASSRGHQNNEKLF
TRBJ2-3 | TRBV29-1 | TKMGRERDTQY
TRBJ2-2 | TRBV5-1 | ASSLEYRSRTGELF
TRBJ2-4 | TRBV2 | ASSERRQVKNIQY
TRBJ2-7 | TRBV5-6 | ASSLYAQGAYNEQY
TRBJ2-3 | TRBV5-4 | ASSPGEGRTDTQY
TRBJ2-7 | TRBV5-1 | ASSLGLAGGHEQY
TRBJ2-7 | TRBV6-1 | ASSELGGKTYEQY
TRBJ2-7 | TRBV14 | ASSQEGRPYEQY
TRBJ2-5 | TRBV5-1 | ASSPGGPRETQY
TRBJ2-7 | TRBV6-1 | ASSEARQGDSYEQY
TRBJ1-5 | TRBV6-5 | ASADRALHQPQH
TRBJ2-7 | TRBV2 | ASSDVTSGTYEQY
TRBJ1-2 | TRBV4-1 | ASSQIGRESGYGYT
TRBJ2-3 | TRBV2 | ASIGRATTDTQY
TRBJ2-6 | TRBV5-1 | ASSLVAGAYSGANVLT
TRBJ2-3 | TRBV23-1 | ASSQPGHAIPRRDTQY
TRBJ2-2 | TRBV6-5 | ATQGRGLSGELF
TRBJ1-3 | TRBV5-1 | ASSLVGGGNTIY
TRBJ2-3 | TRBV7-9 | ASSLKRQGDPDTQY
TRBJ2-5 | TRBV4-1 | ASSQEGAVGQETQY
TRBJ2-2 | TRBV27 | ASGHGELF
TRBJ2-3 | TRBV6-5 | ASSWDSASPDTQY
TRBJ2-2 | TRBV5-1 | ASSPLWTSGSVTGELF
TRBJ1-1 | TRBV19 | ASSIGPNRVNTEAF
TRBJ1-5 | TRBV5-8 | ASSLSRQGEKH